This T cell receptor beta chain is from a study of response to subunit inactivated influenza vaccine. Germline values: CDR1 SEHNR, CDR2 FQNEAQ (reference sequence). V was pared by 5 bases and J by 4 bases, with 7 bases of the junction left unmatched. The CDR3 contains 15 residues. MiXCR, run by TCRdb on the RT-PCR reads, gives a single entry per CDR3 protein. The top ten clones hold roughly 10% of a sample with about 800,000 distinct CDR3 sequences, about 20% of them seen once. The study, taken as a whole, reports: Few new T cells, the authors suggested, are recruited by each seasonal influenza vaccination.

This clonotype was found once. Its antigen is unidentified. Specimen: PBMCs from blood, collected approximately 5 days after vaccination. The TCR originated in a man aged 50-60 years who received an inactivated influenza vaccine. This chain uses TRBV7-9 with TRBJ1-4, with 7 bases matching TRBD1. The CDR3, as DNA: TGTGCCAGCAGCCGCAGACAGGGTTATAATGAAAAACTGTTTTTT. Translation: CASSRRQGYNEKLFF.